What follows describes a single T cell receptor beta chain. What it recognizes is unknown. The data are from a study of human T cells and chemical hapten exposure. Across the whole study: Across its approximately 25 weeks, the study gave patients weekly diphenylcyclopropenone doses to the scalp. General study points: Expanded TCRs formed significantly more large CDR3 similarity clusters than controls.

The time point: patch test 1, 2 weeks after DPC sensitization. Treatment of the sample: therapeutic diphenylcyclopropenone sensitization with weekly scalp DPC. The library put unique molecular identifiers onto individual cDNA molecules. Each CDR3 protein gets one entry after TCRdb re-called the RACE reads with MiXCR. Of roughly 180,000 distinct CDR3 sequences listed, under 25% are singletons. The material sequenced was whole blood, taken in connection with sensitization to the hapten diphenylcyclopropenone (DPC). The sequence derives from a woman in her forties or fifties with alopecia areata. Some clones in this sample may be carry-over from other donors' samples.

In DNA form, the CDR3 reads TGTGCCAGCAAGTTCCGGGACAGGGATAGTCAGCCCCAGCATTTT. Its translation: CASKFRDRDSQPQHF. This chain connects TRBV27 to TRBJ1-5; 9 bases are a match to TRBD1. Germline CDR1 reads MNHEY; CDR2 reads SMNVEV (reference sequence). V shed 7 bases and J 6 bases; nucleotides not matched to a gene: 10. The CDR3 has 15 amino acids.